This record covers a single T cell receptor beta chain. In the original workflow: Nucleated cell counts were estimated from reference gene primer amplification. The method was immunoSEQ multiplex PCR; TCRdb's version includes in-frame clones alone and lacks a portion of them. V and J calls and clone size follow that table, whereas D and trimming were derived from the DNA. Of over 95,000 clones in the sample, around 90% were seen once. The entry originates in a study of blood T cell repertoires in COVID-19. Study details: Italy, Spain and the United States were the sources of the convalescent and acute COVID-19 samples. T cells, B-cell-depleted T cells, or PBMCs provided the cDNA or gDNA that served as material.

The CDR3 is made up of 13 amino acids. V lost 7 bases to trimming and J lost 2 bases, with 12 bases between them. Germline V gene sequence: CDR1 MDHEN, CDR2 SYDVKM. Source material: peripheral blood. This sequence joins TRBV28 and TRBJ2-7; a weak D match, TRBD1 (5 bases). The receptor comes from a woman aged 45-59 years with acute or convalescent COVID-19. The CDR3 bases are TGTGCCAGCAATGGACATAGTCCCTACGAGCAGTACTTC. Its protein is CASNGHSPYEQYF.